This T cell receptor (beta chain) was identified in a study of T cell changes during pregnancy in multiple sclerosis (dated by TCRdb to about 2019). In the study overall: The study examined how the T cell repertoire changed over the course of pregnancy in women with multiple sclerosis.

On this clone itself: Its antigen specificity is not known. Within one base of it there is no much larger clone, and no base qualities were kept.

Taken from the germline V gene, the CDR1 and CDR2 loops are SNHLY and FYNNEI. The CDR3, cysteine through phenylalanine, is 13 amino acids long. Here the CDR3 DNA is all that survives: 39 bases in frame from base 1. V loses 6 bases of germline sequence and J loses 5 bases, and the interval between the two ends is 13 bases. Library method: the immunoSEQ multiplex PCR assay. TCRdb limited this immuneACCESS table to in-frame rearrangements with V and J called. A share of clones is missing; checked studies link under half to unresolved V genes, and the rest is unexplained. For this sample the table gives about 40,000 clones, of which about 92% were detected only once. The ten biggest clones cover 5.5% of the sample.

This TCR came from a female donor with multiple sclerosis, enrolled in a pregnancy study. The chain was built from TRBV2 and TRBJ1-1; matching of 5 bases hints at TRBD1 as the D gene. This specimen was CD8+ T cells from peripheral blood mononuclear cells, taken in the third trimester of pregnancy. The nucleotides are TGTGCCAGCAGGCCATGGGGCAGGACTGAAGCTTTCTTT. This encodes CASRPWGRTEAFF. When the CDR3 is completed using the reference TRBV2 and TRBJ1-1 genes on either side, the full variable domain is EPEVTQTPSHQVTQMGQEVILRCVPISNHLYFYWYRQILGQKVEFLVSFYNNEISEKSEIFDDQFSVERPDGSNFTLKIRSTKLEDSAMYFCASRPWGRTEAFFGQGTRLTVV.